This TCR beta chain was identified during a study of CD8 T cells in Susac syndrome. Across the whole study: When blood was drawn, the patients with Susac syndrome were therapy-naive, on corticosteroids, or on intravenous immunoglobulin alone.

Germline loops: CDR1 LNHDA, CDR2 SQIVND (reference sequence). The CDR3 contains 13 residues. V lost 1 base, J lost 7 bases, and 9 bases lay in between. RNA amounts of 0.5 to 1 ug underwent reverse transcription with random hexamers. TCRdb passed the immunoSEQ multiplex PCR reads through MiXCR, listing each CDR3 protein once. The sample yields 150,000 to 190,000 distinct CDR3 sequences, 85% to 95% seen once. The gene calls are TRBV19 and TRBJ2-3; perhaps TRBD2 as D (5 bases). The specimen was CD4+ T cells from PBMCs. This sequence was found in a human donor with Susac syndrome. CDR3 sequence: CASSIGGSNTQYF. The CDR3 coding sequence is TGTGCCAGTAGTATAGGAGGGAGCAATACGCAGTATTTT.